Following are 14 T cell receptor beta chains from one sample sequenced in a study of T cells after yellow fever vaccination. TCRdb re-analysed the 5' RACE reads in MiXCR, keeping a single row per CDR3 protein. The repertoire holds 250,000 to 400,000 distinct CDR3 sequences, with approximately 4% as singletons. This specimen consisted of PBMCs, obtained 5 days after the yellow fever booster vaccination. These receptors all come from a man younger than 35 who received the YFV17D yellow fever vaccine.

The table lists this clonotype with a few counts. The chain uses TRBV3-1 and TRBJ2-2, with D tentatively TRBD1 (6 bases). Trimming stripped 3 bases from V and 10 bases from J, with 15 bases between. From germline, CDR1 is LGHDT and CDR2 YNNKEL (reference sequence). This CDR3 spans 14 amino acids. DNA of the CDR3: TGTGCCAGCAGCCAGCCCCGGGACACAGAGGAGCTGTTTTTT. This sequence encodes CASSQPRDTEELFF.

This clonotype was found a few times. This sequence joins TRBV6-6 and TRBJ2-2; 10 bases align to TRBD1. The CDR3 contains 14 residues. Per germline, CDR1 MNHNY and CDR2 SVGAGI (reference sequence). V lost 8 bases to trimming and J lost 6 bases; unmatched junction nucleotides: 6. The CDR3 reads CASGGQGLAGELFF. The CDR3 nucleotides are TGTGCCAGCGGGGGACAGGGGCTGGCCGGGGAGCTGTTTTTT.

V and J are TRBV20-1 and TRBJ2-4; 12 bases line up with TRBD2. The CDR3 has 14 residues. Germline CDR1 DFQATT, CDR2 SNEGSKA (reference sequence). The V and J ends lost 4 bases and 6 bases, in that order; junction bases with no gene match: 4. DNA of the CDR3: TGCAGTGCTACTAGCGGGGGGGCTGTAAACATTCAGTACTTC. Translated, it gives CSATSGGAVNIQYF.

Ten or more counts support this clonotype. CDR3 coding DNA: TGTGCCAGCAGCCGAGTAGCGTGGAACACCGGGGAGCTGTTTTTT. It translates to CASSRVAWNTGELFF. V gene TRBV7-2 combines with J gene TRBJ2-2; D possibly corresponds to TRBD2 (5 bases). Trimming pared 5 bases from V and 1 base from J, leaving 11 bases between. This CDR3 contains 15 residues. Per germline, CDR1 SGHTA and CDR2 FQGNSA.

The rearrangement links TRBV10-3 to TRBJ2-3; D may be TRBD2 (6 bases). The CDR3 has 15 amino acids. The germline V gene has CDR1 ENHRY and CDR2 SYGVKD. Trimming removed 11 bases from V and 2 bases from J, with 20 bases in between. CDR3: CAYSGVWGYTDTQYF. In nucleotides, the CDR3 is TGTGCCTACTCGGGGGTCTGGGGGTACACAGATACGCAGTATTTT.

The chain uses TRBV29-1 and TRBJ1-5; 7 bases agree with TRBD1. This CDR3 has 15 amino acids. Germline CDR1 SQVTM, CDR2 ANQGSEA. Trimming cost V 4 bases and J 2 bases; bases outside gene matches: 8. The CDR3 DNA follows: TGCAGCGTTGCAAAAACAGGGGATCGCAATCAGCCCCAGCATTTT. Translating it yields CSVAKTGDRNQPQHF. The whole variable domain, remainder taken from reference TRBV29-1 and TRBJ1-5, is SAVISQKPSRDICQRGTSLTIQCQVDSQVTMMFWYRQQPGQSLTLIATANQGSEATYESGFVIDKFPISRPNLTFSTLTVSNMSPEDSSIYLCSVAKTGDRNQPQHFGDGTRLSIL.

The chain recombines TRBV7-2 with TRBJ2-7; D ambiguous. CDR3 length equals 15 residues. Trimming shortened V by 3 bases and J by 8 bases, and 20 bases separated the two germline ends. CDR1 and CDR2 (germline): SGHTA, FQGNSA. The CDR3 sequence is CASSLFQSRPLKQYF. The CDR3 DNA sequence: TGTGCCAGCAGCTTGTTTCAATCGCGACCGCTGAAGCAGTACTTC.

The chain recombines TRBV19 with TRBJ1-2; the match to TRBD1 covers 11 bases. The CDR3 spans 14 residues. CDR1 and CDR2 from the germline V gene are LNHDA and SQIVND (reference sequence). The V gene end was trimmed by 4 bases and the J gene end by 6 bases; junction bases not matched to a gene: 4. The DNA for the CDR3 is TGTGCCAGTAGTACCGGACAGGGGGCCGATGGCTACACCTTC. Translated, it gives CASSTGQGADGYTF.

The chain uses TRBV10-3 and TRBJ1-5; TRBD1 is a possible D gene (6 bases). Trimming cost V 2 bases and J 8 bases, with 10 bases left between them. Germline V gives CDR1 ENHRY, CDR2 SYGVKD. The CDR3 contains 13 residues. CDR3 sequence: CAISEGQGKPQHF. For the CDR3, the DNA is TGTGCCATCAGTGAGGGGCAGGGGAAGCCCCAGCATTTT.

This clonotype was found a few times. The chain uses TRBV7-9 and TRBJ1-2, with 8 bases identical to TRBD1. Unmatched junction bases numbered 9, after V lost 0 bases and J lost 9 bases. This CDR3 has 15 residues. Germline values: CDR1 SEHNR, CDR2 FQNEAQ (reference sequence). As DNA, the CDR3 is TGTGCCAGCAGCTTAGCCCTGGGACAGGCCGCACGCTACACCTTC. Protein product: CASSLALGQAARYTF.

In its sample, this clonotype was seen a few times. The chain is built from TRBV12-3 or TRBV12-4 and TRBJ2-3, with TRBD2 as a possible D gene (6 bases). This CDR3 is built from 13 residues. The ends were cut back, 7 bases at V and 2 bases at J, with 10 bases in the middle. This CDR3 reads CASTGTVTDTQYF. The CDR3 DNA reads as TGTGCCAGCACCGGGACTGTCACAGATACGCAGTATTTT.

The V call is TRBV5-1, the J call TRBJ2-5; 11 nucleotides agree with TRBD2. V lost 0 bases, J lost 7 bases, and 8 bases stayed unmatched. CDR1 is SGHRS, CDR2 YFSETQ, per germline. The CDR3 covers 16 residues. The CDR3 DNA reads TGCGCCAGCAGCTTGGCTAGCGGGGGGCGCTTTGGGACCCAGTACTTC. Its protein is CASSLASGGRFGTQYF.

The chain recombines TRBV28 with TRBJ2-5; no firm D call. V was cut by 6 bases and J by 5 bases, with 19 bases left in between. The CDR3 sequence is 15 residues long. Germline V gene data show CDR1 as MDHEN and CDR2 as SYDVKM. CDR3 DNA sequence: TGTGCCAGCAGACTCCTAGACGGATCCCTTGAGACCCAGTACTTC. Amino acid sequence: CASRLLDGSLETQYF.

This clonotype was counted only a few times. V gene TRBV5-5 combines with J gene TRBJ2-3, with 7 nucleotides matching TRBD2. Losses at the gene ends were 0 bases for V and 1 base for J; bases not matched to a gene: 5. Germline-derived CDR1 and CDR2 are SGHKS and YYEKEE (reference sequence). This CDR3 has 16 amino acids. For the CDR3, the DNA is TGTGCCAGCAGCTTGGAGGAGCGGGGCCGCACAGATACGCAGTATTTT. Protein: CASSLEERGRTDTQYF.